These T cell receptor beta chains were read from a single sample in a study of PD-L1 blockade in urothelial cancer. TCRdb's copy holds only in-frame clones and misses some; the assay was immunoSEQ multiplex PCR. There are 57,000 or so clones in the sample; around 79% occur only once, and approximately 4.7% lies in the top ten. The specimen comprised PBMCs, sampled around atezolizumab (anti-PD-L1) treatment. These receptors originate from a man in his 70s with urothelial cancer. The conserved cysteine and the conserved F or W are not part of the CDR3 here.

>TRBV29-1
SVAREGRNEQY
>TRBV7-9
ASSFSGDGYT
>TRBV7-2
ASSLTSGIGYEQY
>TRBV7-9
ASSLGRETEAF
>TRBV5-1
ASSPQGAVDEQY
>TRBV10-1
ASSEGTSGHEQF
>TRBV5-6
ASSLAMGRSGNTIY
>TRBV5-1
ASSRTGQGPGGYGYT
>TRBV5-1
ASSYASGSSNEQF
>TRBV4-1
ASSQQRGGPTDTQY
>TRBV19
ASKATGGREQY
>TRBV6-5
ASAKELAHSYEQY
>TRBV7-6
ASSLYEGPLLYEQY
>TRBV2
ASMPGTEAF
>TRBV18
ASSLTGAGSSYEQY
>TRBV27
ASGSQGHQPQH
>TRBV10-1
ASSEGLAGPYEQY
>TRBV7-3
ASSFPGNNSYNEQF
>TRBV6-1
ASSESDGVEAETYNEQF
>TRBV5-1
ASSLGGSSGANVLT
>TRBV6-1
ASRILAGDGYEQY
>TRBV4-1
ASSQAGYNEQF
>TRBV19
ASSIGLNTGELF